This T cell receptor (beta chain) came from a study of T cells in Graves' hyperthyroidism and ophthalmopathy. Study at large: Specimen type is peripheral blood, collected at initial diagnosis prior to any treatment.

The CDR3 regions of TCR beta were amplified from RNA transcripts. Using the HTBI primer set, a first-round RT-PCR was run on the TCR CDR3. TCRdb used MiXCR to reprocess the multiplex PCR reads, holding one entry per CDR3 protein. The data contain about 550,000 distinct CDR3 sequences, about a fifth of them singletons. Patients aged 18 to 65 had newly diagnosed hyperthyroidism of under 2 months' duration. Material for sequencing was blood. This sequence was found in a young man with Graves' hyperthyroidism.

CDR3 DNA sequence: TGTGCCAGCAGGGACAGGGCCATCTTGATGGTAGGCTACACCTTC. Its protein is CASRDRAILMVGYTF. The gene calls are TRBV12-3 or TRBV12-4 and TRBJ1-2; TRBD1 matches 8 bases. This CDR3 is built from 15 residues. The V and J ends lost 6 bases and 8 bases, in that order; junction bases with no gene match: 14.